One sample yielded the 18 T cell receptor beta chains listed below, sequenced in a study of PD-1 blockade in classical Hodgkin lymphoma (dated by TCRdb to about 2020). Library preparation employed the immunoSEQ multiplex PCR assay. The immuneACCESS repertoire file appears here via TCRdb, limited to in-frame rearrangements. These files lack a portion of the clones; in checked studies, under half of the deficit traces to unresolved V genes, and the cause of the others is not known. The sample table records tens of thousands of clones; around nine tenths of these occur just once. About 2.9% of the sample lies in the top ten. This specimen's time point label, interpreted: cycle 4 day 1 (C4D1), after five to seven weeks of nivolumab. Every trial patient had relapsed following autologous stem cell transplantation, and prior brentuximab vedotin exposure was what differed among cohorts A, B and C. The sequenced sample was peripheral blood mononuclear cells (PBMCs), obtained before the fourth cycle of nivolumab. The receptors shown here come from a human donor with classical Hodgkin lymphoma.

This chain links TRBV15 with TRBJ1-6; no firm D call. The CDR3 covers 16 residues. Trimming took 1 base from V and 8 from J, leaving 15 bases between them. Germline assignment: CDR1 LNHNV and CDR2 YYDKDF (reference sequence). CDR3 amino acids: CATSRGLLGFDSPLHF. The CDR3 region has the DNA TGTGCCACCAGCAGAGGTCTGTTGGGATTTGATTCACCCCTCCACTTT.

This sequence joins TRBV7-6 and TRBJ1-1; 8 bases align to TRBD1. V shed 7 bases and J 7 bases; nucleotides not matched to a gene: 2. CDR1 is SGHVS and CDR2 is FNYEAQ in the germline V gene. The CDR3 contains 11 residues. This CDR3 reads CASTDRGEAFF. CDR3 bases: TGTGCCAGCACTGACAGGGGTGAAGCTTTCTTT.

This chain connects TRBV29-1 to TRBJ2-4, with D perhaps TRBD1 (5 bases). CDR1 and CDR2 (germline): SQVTM, ANQGSEA. The CDR3 extends over 14 amino acids. V shed 3 bases and J shed 0 bases, with 9 bases lying between them. The CDR3 spells CSVEPGLAKNIQYF. As DNA, the CDR3 is TGCAGCGTTGAGCCAGGGTTAGCCAAAAACATTCAGTACTTC.

The chain has TRBV19 and TRBJ1-2; no clear D. CDR1 LNHDA and CDR2 SQIVND come from the germline V gene (reference sequence). V was trimmed by 3 bases and J by 10 bases, leaving 15 bases between them. The CDR3 runs 13 residues. The CDR3 loop reads CASSIDTASTYTF. The CDR3 DNA follows: TGTGCCAGTAGTATCGACACAGCCTCCACCTACACCTTC.

The chain joins TRBV9 to TRBJ1-1; TRBD1 might be the D (6 bases). CDR1 is SGDLS, CDR2 YYNGEE, per germline. CDR3 size: 18 residues. V lost 3 bases to trimming and J lost 0 bases, with 21 bases between them. The CDR3 DNA reads as TGTGCCAGCAGCGCCGAAGGAACGGGGGCAGCGATGAACACTGAAGCTTTCTTT. It encodes CASSAEGTGAAMNTEAFF.

The chain uses TRBV19 and TRBJ1-2; TRBD1 matches 7 bases. Germline CDR1 is LNHDA and CDR2 is SQIVND (reference sequence). V was pared by 5 bases and J by 4 bases, with 10 bases of the junction left unmatched. The CDR3 runs 15 residues. The CDR3 loop is CASSGADRARYGYTF. The CDR3 nucleotides read TGTGCCAGTAGTGGAGCTGACAGGGCTCGCTATGGCTACACCTTC.

The CDR3 DNA is TGTGCCTGGACTGGGACTAGGGAACTAGCCGGGGAGCTGTTTTTT. Its translation: CAWTGTRELAGELFF. The rearrangement uses TRBV30 and TRBJ2-2, with TRBD2 matching over 8 bases. Germline V gene data show CDR1 as GTSNPN and CDR2 as SVGIG (reference sequence). There are 15 residues in the CDR3. The ends lost 4 bases at V and 6 bases at J; junction bases unmatched: 10.

The chain is built from TRBV27 and TRBJ1-4, with D perhaps TRBD1 (6 bases). CDR1 is MNHEY and CDR2 is SMNVEV in the germline V gene (reference sequence). The CDR3 has 13 amino acids. V dropped 5 bases and J dropped 7 bases, with 11 bases sitting between them. The CDR3 DNA follows: TGTGCCAGCAGTGCACAGGGTAGTGAAAAACTGTTTTTT. Its translation is CASSAQGSEKLFF.

This clone appeared once. This chain joins TRBV19 and TRBJ1-1; 10 bases map to TRBD1. Germline V gives CDR1 LNHDA, CDR2 SQIVND (reference sequence). V shed 11 bases and J 11 bases; nucleotides not matched to a gene: 14. The CDR3 extends over 13 amino acids. The CDR3 bases are TGTGCCCTACTCGATGGGACAGGGGTAAAGGCTTTCTTT. Residues: CALLDGTGVKAFF.

This chain joins TRBV2 and TRBJ2-7; a weak D match, TRBD2 (5 bases). Per germline, CDR1 SNHLY and CDR2 FYNNEI. The CDR3 covers 12 residues. The V and J ends lost 6 bases and 0 bases respectively, with 6 bases between them. The CDR3 is CASSTSSYEQYF. Here the CDR3 DNA reads TGTGCCAGCAGCACTAGCTCCTACGAGCAGTACTTC.

This clone appeared a single time. J is TRBJ2-1 and V is TRBV7-6; perhaps TRBD1 as D (6 bases). This CDR3 has 15 residues. Trimming cost V 2 bases and J 2 bases, with 10 bases left between them. The germline V gene has CDR1 SGHVS and CDR2 FNYEAQ. For the CDR3, the DNA is TGTGCCAGCAGCTTAACAACAGGGCCCTACAATGAGCAGTTCTTC. Translated: CASSLTTGPYNEQFF.

The chain is built from TRBV19 and TRBJ1-2, with a tentative D call TRBD1 (5 bases). The CDR3 has 15 amino acids. Germline-derived CDR1 and CDR2 are LNHDA and SQIVND (reference sequence). V was pared by 3 bases and J by 4 bases, with 15 bases between. CDR3 region: CASSIRSGRSYGYTF. The DNA of the CDR3 is TGTGCCAGTAGTATTCGTTCAGGGAGGTCCTATGGCTACACCTTC.

This chain links TRBV27 with TRBJ2-6, with unresolved D. CDR3 length: 16 residues. V lost 3 bases to trimming and J lost 0 bases, with 9 bases between them. Germline V lookup: CDR1 MNHEY, CDR2 SMNVEV (reference sequence). Written as DNA, the CDR3 is TGTGCCAGCAGTTTTACCGGTGCCTCTGGGGCCAACGTCCTGACTTTC. Protein sequence: CASSFTGASGANVLTF.

CDR3 sequence reads: CASTHSFPNEQYF. DNA for the CDR3: TGTGCCAGCACACACAGCTTTCCCAACGAGCAGTACTTC. This chain joins TRBV6-1 and TRBJ2-7, with D hard to call. This CDR3 region has 13 residues. V lost 7 bases and J lost 5, with 15 bases in between. Germline assignment: CDR1 MNHNS and CDR2 SASEGT.

The V and J genes are TRBV4-2 and TRBJ2-2, with D maybe TRBD2 (7 bases). The V end lost 0 bases, the J end lost 6 bases, and 17 bases lay between the germline ends. The CDR3 has 17 amino acids. Germline CDR1 LGHNA, CDR2 YNFKEQ. CDR3 amino acids: CASSQDAVGGLSGELFF. In nucleotides, the CDR3 is TGTGCCAGCAGCCAAGATGCGGTGGGGGGGCTTTCCGGGGAGCTGTTTTTT.

The chain employs TRBV7-9 and TRBJ1-2, with D possibly being TRBD1 (5 bases). The length of the CDR3 is 18 residues. CDR1 SEHNR and CDR2 FQNEAQ come from the germline V gene (reference sequence). V was shortened by 2 bases and J by 3 bases, with 22 bases between the two germline ends. The CDR3 spells CASSLSIQTGSGHYGYTF. In DNA form, the CDR3 reads TGTGCCAGCAGCTTAAGTATACAAACGGGCTCGGGACACTATGGCTACACCTTC.

This rearrangement joins TRBV9 to TRBJ2-7; 7 nucleotides match TRBD2. The V and J ends lost 2 bases and 5 bases, in that order; junction bases with no gene match: 7. There are 14 residues in the CDR3. Looked up from germline, CDR1 is SGDLS and CDR2 is YYNGEE. CDR3 amino acids: CASSVRGLEDEQYF. The CDR3 DNA reads TGTGCCAGCAGCGTGCGAGGACTAGAGGACGAGCAGTACTTC.

V usage is TRBV9 and J usage is TRBJ2-5, with D possibly being TRBD2 (6 bases). Trimming shortened V by 0 bases and J by 3 bases, and 15 bases separated the two germline ends. Germline assignment: CDR1 SGDLS and CDR2 YYNGEE. The CDR3 runs 16 residues. Written as DNA, the CDR3 is TGTGCCAGCAGCGTAGAGGGAGGAGGGCGGGAAGAGACCCAGTACTTC. Translation: CASSVEGGGREETQYF. Variable domain in full (rest from reference TRBV9 and TRBJ2-5): DSGVTQTPKHLITATGQRVTLRCSPRSGDLSVYWYQQSLDQGLQFLIQYYNGEERAKGNILERFSAQQFPDLHSELNLSSLELGDSALYFCASSVEGGGREETQYFGPGTRLLVL.